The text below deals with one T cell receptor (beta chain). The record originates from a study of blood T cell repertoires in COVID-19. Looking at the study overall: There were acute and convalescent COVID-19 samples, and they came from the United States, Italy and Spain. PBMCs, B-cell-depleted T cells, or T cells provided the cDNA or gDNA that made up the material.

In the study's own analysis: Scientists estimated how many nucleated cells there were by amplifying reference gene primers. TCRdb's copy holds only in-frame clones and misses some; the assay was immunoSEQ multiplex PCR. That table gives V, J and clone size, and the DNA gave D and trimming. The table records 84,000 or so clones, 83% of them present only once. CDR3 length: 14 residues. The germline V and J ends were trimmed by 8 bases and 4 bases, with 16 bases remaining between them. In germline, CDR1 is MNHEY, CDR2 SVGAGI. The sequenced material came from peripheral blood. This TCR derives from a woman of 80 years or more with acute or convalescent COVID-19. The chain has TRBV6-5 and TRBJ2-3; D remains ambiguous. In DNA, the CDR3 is TGTGCCAGCCGAAGACACCCCGATGCAGATACGCAGTATTTT. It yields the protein CASRRHPDADTQYF.